This T cell receptor (beta chain) was identified in a study of blood T cell repertoires in COVID-19. The V segment lost 1 base and the J segment 3 bases; nucleotides outside the gene matches: 7. CDR3 length: 16 amino acids. In germline, CDR1 is SGHAT, CDR2 FQNNGV. Clones were read by immunoSEQ multiplex PCR, and TCRdb kept only the in-frame ones, dropping some. This repertoire shows some 170,000 clones, 77% found once; its top ten account for roughly 2.8%. Sequences were obtained from peripheral blood. The chain couples TRBV11-2 to TRBJ2-3; 7 bases fit TRBD2. This sequence originates from a man in his 70s with acute or convalescent COVID-19. CDR3 sequence: CASSLGVGRLTDTQYF. In DNA, the CDR3 is TGTGCCAGCAGCTTAGGGGTCGGGAGGTTAACAGATACGCAGTATTTT.